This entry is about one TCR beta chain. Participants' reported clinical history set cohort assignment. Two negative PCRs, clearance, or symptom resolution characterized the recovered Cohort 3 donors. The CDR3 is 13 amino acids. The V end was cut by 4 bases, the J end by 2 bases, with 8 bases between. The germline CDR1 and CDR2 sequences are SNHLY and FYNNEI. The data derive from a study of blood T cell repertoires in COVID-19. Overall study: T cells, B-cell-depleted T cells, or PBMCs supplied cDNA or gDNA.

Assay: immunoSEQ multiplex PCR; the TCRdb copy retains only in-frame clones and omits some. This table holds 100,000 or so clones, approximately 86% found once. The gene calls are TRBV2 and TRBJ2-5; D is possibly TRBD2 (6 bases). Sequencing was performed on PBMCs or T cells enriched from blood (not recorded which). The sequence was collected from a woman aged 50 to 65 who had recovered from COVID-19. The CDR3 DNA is TGTGCCAGCAGTGTCGGGAGACAAGAGACCCAGTACTTC. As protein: CASSVGRQETQYF.